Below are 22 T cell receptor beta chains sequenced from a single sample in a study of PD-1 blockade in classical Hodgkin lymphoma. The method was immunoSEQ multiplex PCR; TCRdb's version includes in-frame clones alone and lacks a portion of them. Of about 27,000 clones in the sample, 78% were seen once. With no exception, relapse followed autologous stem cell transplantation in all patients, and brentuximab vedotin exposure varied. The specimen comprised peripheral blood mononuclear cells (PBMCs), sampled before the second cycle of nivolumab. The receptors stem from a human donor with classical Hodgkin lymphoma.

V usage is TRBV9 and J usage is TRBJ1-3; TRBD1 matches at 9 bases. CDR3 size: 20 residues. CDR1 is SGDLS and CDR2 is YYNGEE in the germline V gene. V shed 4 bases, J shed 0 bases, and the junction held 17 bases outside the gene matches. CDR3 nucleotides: TGTGCCAGCAGCATCTCAGCCGGGACAGGGAGCTTCTTCTCTGGAAACACCATATATTTT. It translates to CASSISAGTGSFFSGNTIYF.

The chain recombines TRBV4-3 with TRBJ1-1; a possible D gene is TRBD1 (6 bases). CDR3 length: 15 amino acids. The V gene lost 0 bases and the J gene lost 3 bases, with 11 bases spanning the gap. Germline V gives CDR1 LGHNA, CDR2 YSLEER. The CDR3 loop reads CASSQEDQGYTEAFF. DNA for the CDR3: TGCGCCAGCAGCCAAGAGGACCAGGGGTACACTGAAGCTTTCTTT.

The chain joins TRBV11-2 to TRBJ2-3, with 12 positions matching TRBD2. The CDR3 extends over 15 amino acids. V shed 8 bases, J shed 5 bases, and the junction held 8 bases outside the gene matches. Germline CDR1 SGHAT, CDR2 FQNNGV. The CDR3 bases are TGTGCCAGCCGTCCTAGCGGGGGGGCTGTAGATACGCAGTATTTT. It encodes CASRPSGGAVDTQYF.

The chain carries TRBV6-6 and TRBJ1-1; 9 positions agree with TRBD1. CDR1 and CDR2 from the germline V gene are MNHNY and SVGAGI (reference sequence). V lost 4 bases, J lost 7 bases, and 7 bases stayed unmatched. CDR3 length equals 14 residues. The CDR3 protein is CASSSTGTGLEAFF. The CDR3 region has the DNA TGTGCCAGCAGTTCTACCGGGACAGGGCTTGAAGCTTTCTTT.

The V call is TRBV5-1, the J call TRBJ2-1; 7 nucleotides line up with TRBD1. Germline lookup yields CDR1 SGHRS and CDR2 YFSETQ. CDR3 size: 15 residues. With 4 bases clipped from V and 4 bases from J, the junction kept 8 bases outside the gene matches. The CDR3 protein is CASSPFGDRYNEQFF. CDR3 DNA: TGCGCCAGCAGCCCCTTCGGGGACAGATACAATGAGCAGTTCTTC.

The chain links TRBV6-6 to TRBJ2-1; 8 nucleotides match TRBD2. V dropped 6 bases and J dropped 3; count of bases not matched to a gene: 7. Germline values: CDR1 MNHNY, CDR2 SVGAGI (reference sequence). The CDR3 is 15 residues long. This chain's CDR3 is CASRPGLGGYNEQFF. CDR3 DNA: TGTGCCAGCAGGCCGGGACTAGGGGGCTACAATGAGCAGTTCTTC.

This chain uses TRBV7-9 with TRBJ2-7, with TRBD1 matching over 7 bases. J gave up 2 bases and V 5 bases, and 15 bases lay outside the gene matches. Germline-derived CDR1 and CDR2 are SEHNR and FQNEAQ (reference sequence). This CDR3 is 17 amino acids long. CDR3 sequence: CASSPNLGGAGTYEQYF. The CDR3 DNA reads TGTGCCAGCAGCCCAAACTTAGGGGGCGCAGGGACCTACGAGCAGTACTTC.

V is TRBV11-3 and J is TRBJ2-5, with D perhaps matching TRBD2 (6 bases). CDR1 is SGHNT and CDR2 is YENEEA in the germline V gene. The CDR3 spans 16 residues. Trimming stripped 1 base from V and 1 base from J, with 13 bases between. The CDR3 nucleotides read TGTGCCAGCAGCTTAGGAGTTAGCGGCTTCCAAGAGACCCAGTACTTC. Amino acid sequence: CASSLGVSGFQETQYF.

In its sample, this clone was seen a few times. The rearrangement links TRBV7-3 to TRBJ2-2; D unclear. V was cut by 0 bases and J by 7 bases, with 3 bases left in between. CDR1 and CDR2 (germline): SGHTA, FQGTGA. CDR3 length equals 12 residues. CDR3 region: CASSLTNGELFF. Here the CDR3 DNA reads TGTGCCAGCAGCTTAACGAACGGGGAGCTGTTTTTT.

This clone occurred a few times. This chain's CDR3 is CATRSPGALYNEQFF. DNA of the CDR3: TGTGCCACCAGATCCCCGGGGGCCTTGTACAATGAGCAGTTCTTC. This sequence joins TRBV15 and TRBJ2-1; D is possibly TRBD1 or TRBD2 (6 bases each). This CDR3 contains 15 residues. With 6 bases removed from V and 4 bases from J, the gap between germline ends came to 16 bases. Germline V gene data show CDR1 as LNHNV and CDR2 as YYDKDF (reference sequence). Full variable domain (outside the CDR3, taken from reference TRBV15 and TRBJ2-1): DAMVIQNPRYQVTQFGKPVTLSCSQTLNHNVMYWYQQKSSQAPKLLFHYYDKDFNNEADTPDNFQSRRPNTSFCFLDIRSPGLGDTAMYLCATRSPGALYNEQFFGPGTRLTVL.

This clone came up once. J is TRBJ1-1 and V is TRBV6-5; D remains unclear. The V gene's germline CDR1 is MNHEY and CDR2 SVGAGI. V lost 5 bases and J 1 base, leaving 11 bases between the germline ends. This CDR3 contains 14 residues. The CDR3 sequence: CASSKTGENTEAFF. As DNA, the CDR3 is TGTGCCAGCAGTAAAACCGGGGAGAACACTGAAGCTTTCTTT.

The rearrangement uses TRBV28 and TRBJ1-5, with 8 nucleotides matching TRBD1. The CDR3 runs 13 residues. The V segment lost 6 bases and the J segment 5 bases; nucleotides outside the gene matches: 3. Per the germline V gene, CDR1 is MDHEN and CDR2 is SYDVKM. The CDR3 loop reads CASRTGEDQPQHF. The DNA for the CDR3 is TGTGCCAGCAGGACAGGGGAGGATCAGCCCCAGCATTTT.

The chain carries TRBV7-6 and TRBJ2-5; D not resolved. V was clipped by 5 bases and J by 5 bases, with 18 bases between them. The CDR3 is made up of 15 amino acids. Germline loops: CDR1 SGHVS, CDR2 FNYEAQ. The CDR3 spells CASSPPRALKETQYF. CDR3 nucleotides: TGTGCCAGCAGCCCCCCCCGAGCCCTGAAGGAGACCCAGTACTTC. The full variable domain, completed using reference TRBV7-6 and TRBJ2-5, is GAGVSQSPRYKVTKRGQDVALRCDPISGHVSLYWYRQALGQGPEFLTYFNYEAQQDKSGLPNDRFSAERPEGSISTLTIQRTEQRDSAMYRCASSPPRALKETQYFGPGTRLLVL.

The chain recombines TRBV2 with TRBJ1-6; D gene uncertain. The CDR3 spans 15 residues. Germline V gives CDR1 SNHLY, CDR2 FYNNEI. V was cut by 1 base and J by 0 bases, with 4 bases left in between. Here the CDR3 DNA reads TGTGCCAGCAGTGAAGAGGGCTCCTATAATTCACCCCTCCACTTT. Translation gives CASSEEGSYNSPLHF.

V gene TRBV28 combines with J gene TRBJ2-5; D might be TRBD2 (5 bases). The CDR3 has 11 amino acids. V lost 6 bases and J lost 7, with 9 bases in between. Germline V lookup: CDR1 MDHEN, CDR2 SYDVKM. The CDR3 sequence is CASRFEGTQYF. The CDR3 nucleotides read TGTGCCAGCAGGTTCGAGGGGACCCAGTACTTC.

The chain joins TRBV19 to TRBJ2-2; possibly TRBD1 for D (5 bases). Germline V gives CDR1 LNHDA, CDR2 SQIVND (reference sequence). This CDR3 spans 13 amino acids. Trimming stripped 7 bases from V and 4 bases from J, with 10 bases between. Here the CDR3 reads CASISRATGELFF. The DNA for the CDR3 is TGTGCCAGTATCTCCAGGGCCACCGGGGAGCTGTTTTTT.

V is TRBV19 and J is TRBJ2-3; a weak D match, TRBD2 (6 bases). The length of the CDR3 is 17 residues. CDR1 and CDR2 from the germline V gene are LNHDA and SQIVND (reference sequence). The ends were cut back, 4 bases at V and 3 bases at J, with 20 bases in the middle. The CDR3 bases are TGTGCCAGTAGTACCTTATCGGGCTACCGGGGGACAGATACGCAGTATTTT. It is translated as CASSTLSGYRGTDTQYF.

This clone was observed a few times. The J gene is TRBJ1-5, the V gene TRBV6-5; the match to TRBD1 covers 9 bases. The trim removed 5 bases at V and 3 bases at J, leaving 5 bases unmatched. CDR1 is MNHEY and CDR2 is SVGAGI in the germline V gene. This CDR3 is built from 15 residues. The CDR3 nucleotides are TGTGCCAGCAGTGCCCGGACAGGGGTCAATCAGCCCCAGCATTTT. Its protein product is CASSARTGVNQPQHF.

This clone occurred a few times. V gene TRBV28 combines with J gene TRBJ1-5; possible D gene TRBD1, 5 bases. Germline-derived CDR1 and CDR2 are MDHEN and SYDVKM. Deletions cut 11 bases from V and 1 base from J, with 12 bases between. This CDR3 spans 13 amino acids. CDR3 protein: CASRGGSNQPQHF. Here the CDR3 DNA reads TGTGCCTCGCGGGGGGGAAGCAATCAGCCCCAGCATTTT.

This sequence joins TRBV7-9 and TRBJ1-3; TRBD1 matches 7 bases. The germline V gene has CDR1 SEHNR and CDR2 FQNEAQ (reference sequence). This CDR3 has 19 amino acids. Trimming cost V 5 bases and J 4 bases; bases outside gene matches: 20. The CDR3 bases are TGTGCCAGCAGCGAAACGACAGGGTTAAGAAGGGTGAGAGGAAACACCATATATTTT. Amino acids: CASSETTGLRRVRGNTIYF.

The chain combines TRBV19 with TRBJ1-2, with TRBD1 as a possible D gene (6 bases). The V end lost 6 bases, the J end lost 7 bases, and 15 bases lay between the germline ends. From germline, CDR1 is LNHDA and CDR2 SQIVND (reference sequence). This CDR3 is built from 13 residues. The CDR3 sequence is CASRLTGTGGYTF. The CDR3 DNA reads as TGTGCCAGTAGACTGACAGGCACTGGTGGCTACACCTTC.

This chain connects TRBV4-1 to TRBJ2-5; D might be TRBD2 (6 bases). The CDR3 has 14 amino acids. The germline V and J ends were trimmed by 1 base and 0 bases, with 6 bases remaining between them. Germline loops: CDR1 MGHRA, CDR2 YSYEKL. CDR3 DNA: TGCGCCAGCAGCCAAGGGGACTACCAAGAGACCCAGTACTTC. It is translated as CASSQGDYQETQYF.